Sequencing of this T cell receptor beta chain was carried out in a study of beta chain features in type 1 diabetes (dated by TCRdb to the late 2010s). Regarding the study in general: No differences in mean age, gender distribution, total cell number or subset yield were found between patients and healthy donors. Across all samples, some 100,000,000 sorted cells were examined, and cell number per subset correlated strongly with RNA yield. In the study, TCRB repertoires of sorted circulating CD4+ T cell subsets from recently diagnosed type 1 diabetes patients were compared with those of matched healthy donors. Regulatory and stem cell-like memory subsets were obtained from only 8 patients and about eight healthy donors, while naive and central memory subsets were obtained from all 30 or so donors.

The High Capacity cDNA Reverse Transcription Kit was used to reverse transcribe all of the isolated RNA, meaning that expressed TCRB transcripts were what got sequenced. Deep immunoSEQ sequencing was applied to naive, central memory and regulatory T cell samples, giving an average of approximately 3.8 million total reads per sample. Sorted cells were lysed in RLT buffer, and RNA was extracted using DNase-treated RNeasy Micro or Mini kits according to cell number. To prevent cross-contamination, every cell subset was processed on its own, while patient and healthy donor samples were processed together. Using the immunoSEQ multiplex PCR, TCRB sequences were amplified from cDNA into 87-bp fragments spanning the CDR3 region. Sequencing of the amplicons was done on the Illumina HiSeq platform. The authors' analysis ran thus. Synthetic template baselines were used to correct PCR bias computationally, reads within Hamming distance 2 were collapsed, and singletons that could not be merged were discarded. Reads were aligned against IMGT so that V, D and J genes, CDR3 length and insertions or deletions at six rearrangement sites could be assigned. Within each subset, clonotype counts were normalized to the number of sorted cells before true diversity and Gini coefficients were calculated with the tcR R package. The overlap coefficient, calculated on TCRB nucleotide sequences, was used to measure repertoire sharing. Out-of-frame TCRB sequences from naive cells were analyzed as a proxy for the pre-selection repertoire. The immuneACCESS repertoire file appears here via TCRdb, limited to in-frame rearrangements. These files lack a portion of the clones; in checked studies, under half of the deficit traces to unresolved V genes, and the cause of the others is not known. V and J calls and clone size are as listed in that table; D and trimming were resolved from the DNA. Present in this sample are 300,000 to 400,000 clones, 9.5% to 11% of which were seen just once. Of the sample, just over 0.015% falls within the top ten clones.

Study-wide findings and limitations: Because small numbers of individuals were included in the HLA sub-analyses, any influence of HLA type on TCRB rearrangement was left unresolved. In all four CD4+ subsets, TCRB CDR3 length was moderately but significantly shorter in type 1 diabetes patients. Naive, central memory and regulatory TCRB repertoires appeared to be more similar among patients than among healthy donors. Because cDNA rather than genomic DNA was sequenced, highly expressing activated cells could have been over-represented, although no difference in activation and CD3 levels was found between groups. At VDJ recombination sites, patients with type 1 diabetes made fewer insertions and deleted more nucleotides, a pattern implying thymic rearrangement abnormalities. PCR might favor shorter templates, but patient and control samples were amplified and corrected together, so any skew would affect both groups equally.

This clone was recorded a few times. Its antigen specificity is not known. There are no base qualities to consult, and no much larger clone falls within one base. CDR1 SGDLS and CDR2 YYNGEE were looked up in the germline V gene. V sheds 7 bases and J sheds 6 bases, leaving 20 bases between their ends. Including the terminal cysteine and phenylalanine, the CDR3 comprises 14 residues. Of the read, only the CDR3 DNA is kept; its 42 bases are in frame from base 1. From each donor, a single peripheral blood sample of about 100 mL on average was drawn into heparinised tubes. Naive, central memory, regulatory and stem cell-like memory CD4+ T cells were sorted on a BD FACSAria II using a panel including CD45RO, CCR7, CD25, CD127, CD95 and CD27. Purity was above 98% for every sorted population. Right away, PBMCs were isolated by Lymphoprep density gradient centrifugation and were stained directly, with no culture step. So that batch effects would be minimized, each experiment stained and sorted samples in pairs, pairing one healthy donor with one patient.

The chain is assembled from TRBV9 and TRBJ2-7; TRBD2 is possibly the D segment (5 matching bases). This clonotype was sampled from a woman aged 25-40 years in good health. Material: naive CD4+ T cells from blood. In light of the paper, this sample's cell subset or site label describes: true naive CD4+ T cells. The CDR3 loop reads CASGSGDGLGEQYF. The DNA sequence is given as TGTGCCAGCGGGAGTGGTGACGGGCTAGGCGAGCAGTACTTC.